The 27 T cell receptor beta chains given below trace back to one sample, sequenced in a study of blood T cell repertoires in COVID-19. The repertoire was sequenced with immunoSEQ multiplex PCR; TCRdb's copy has only in-frame clones and lacks some. The table shows 150,000 to 200,000 clones, with around nine tenths occurring only once. Sequenced input: peripheral blood. The receptors originated from a man in his 70s with acute or convalescent COVID-19.

The chain employs TRBV11-3 and TRBJ2-2; D gene ambiguous. The length of the CDR3 is 16 residues. V lost 1 base to trimming and J lost 0 bases, with 9 bases between them. Germline V gene lookup returns CDR1 SGHNT and CDR2 YENEEA. The CDR3 here is CASSLGAQTNTGELFF. The CDR3 DNA reads as TGTGCCAGCAGCTTAGGGGCGCAAACGAACACCGGGGAGCTGTTTTTT.

The table lists this clone with a count of one. The CDR3 sequence: CATGRGPTNTGELFF. The CDR3 region has the DNA TGTGCTACGGGCAGGGGCCCAACGAACACCGGGGAGCTGTTTTTT. The rearrangement joins TRBV12-5 to TRBJ2-2; the D gene is possibly TRBD1 (6 bases). Looked up from germline, CDR1 is LGHNT and CDR2 is FRNRAP. The V end lost 10 bases, the J end lost 0 bases, and 15 bases lay between the germline ends. The CDR3 has 15 amino acids. Drawing the rest from reference TRBV12-5 and TRBJ2-2, the complete variable domain is DARVTQTPRHKVTEMGQEVTMRCQPILGHNTVFWYRQTMMQGLELLAYFRNRAPLDDSGMPKDRFSAEMPDATLATLKIQPSEPRDSAVYFCATGRGPTNTGELFFGEGSRLTVL.

A few counts support this clone. The V gene is TRBV6-5, the J gene TRBJ1-1, with 11 bases aligning to TRBD1. The CDR3 runs to 14 residues. V trimming: 6 bases; J trimming: 5 bases; junction bases outside the gene matches: 5. CDR1 and CDR2 (germline): MNHEY, SVGAGI. The CDR3 region has the DNA TGTGCCAGCAGCTCGGGACAGGGGGGAACTGAAGCTTTCTTT. This gives the protein CASSSGQGGTEAFF.

This clone came up once. The genes are TRBV6-5 and TRBJ1-2; TRBD1 aligns across 7 bases. The ends lost 7 bases at V and 6 bases at J; junction bases unmatched: 11. This CDR3 contains 14 residues. Germline CDR1 reads MNHEY; CDR2 reads SVGAGI. The CDR3 DNA follows: TGTGCCAGCAAATCTTTAGACAGGGCACATGGCTACACCTTC. Protein product: CASKSLDRAHGYTF.

The gene calls are TRBV7-9 and TRBJ1-1; TRBD1 might be the D (6 bases). Trimming removed 3 bases at V and 5 bases at J, with 10 bases between. This CDR3 contains 13 residues. Germline V gene data show CDR1 as SEHNR and CDR2 as FQNEAQ (reference sequence). The chain's CDR3 is CASSFSQGTEAFF. Written as DNA, the CDR3 is TGTGCCAGCAGCTTCTCTCAGGGGACTGAAGCTTTCTTT.

This chain connects TRBV7-3 to TRBJ2-1, with TRBD2 as a possible D gene (6 bases). This CDR3 has 13 amino acids. V was pared by 0 bases and J by 10 bases, with 10 bases between. Germline loops: CDR1 SGHTA, CDR2 FQGTGA. The CDR3 DNA reads as TGTGCCAGCAGCTTAACGTTTGCGGGGGAGCAGTTCTTC. Amino acids: CASSLTFAGEQFF.

The chain combines TRBV10-1 with TRBJ2-5; TRBD2 agrees at 7 bases. With V trimmed by 0 bases and J by 5 bases, 3 bases remained unmatched. The CDR3 loop spans 14 amino acids. The V gene's germline CDR1 is WNHNN and CDR2 SYGVQD (reference sequence). Here the CDR3 DNA reads TGCGCCAGCAGTGAGTCGCGGGGGTGGGAGACCCAGTACTTC. Translating gives CASSESRGWETQYF.

In regard to this clone: Within the sample, other DNA sequences also encode this same CDR3. This rearrangement joins TRBV5-1 to TRBJ2-2; no clear D gene. CDR1 SGHRS and CDR2 YFSETQ come from the germline V gene. Trimming removed 3 bases at V and 0 bases at J, with 3 bases between. This CDR3 spans 13 amino acids. The CDR3 is CASSSSNTGELFF. In DNA form, the CDR3 reads TGCGCCAGCAGCTCCTCGAACACCGGGGAGCTGTTTTTT. The full variable domain, its missing parts supplied by reference TRBV5-1 and TRBJ2-2, is KAGVTQTPRYLIKTRGQQVTLSCSPISGHRSVSWYQQTPGQGLQFLFEYFSETQRNKGNFPGRFSGRQFSNSRSEMNVSTLELGDSALYLCASSSSNTGELFFGEGSRLTVL.

The V and J genes are TRBV19 and TRBJ1-5; 7 bases map to TRBD1. CDR3 length equals 16 residues. CDR1 is LNHDA, CDR2 SQIVND, per germline (reference sequence). V lost 6 bases, J lost 5 bases, and 13 bases stayed unmatched. The CDR3 sequence: CASSLLTTGSYQPQHF. CDR3 nucleotide sequence: TGTGCCAGTAGCTTACTAACGACAGGGTCGTATCAGCCCCAGCATTTT.

The V call is TRBV9, the J call TRBJ1-3; 8 nucleotides match TRBD1. The germline CDR1 and CDR2 sequences are SGDLS and YYNGEE. Trimming cost V 0 bases and J 8 bases; bases outside gene matches: 7. The CDR3 extends over 15 amino acids. CDR3 loop: CASSVGSGGADTIYF. CDR3 DNA sequence: TGTGCCAGCAGCGTAGGGTCAGGGGGCGCGGACACCATATATTTT.

The rearrangement uses TRBV4-1 and TRBJ1-1; 8 positions agree with TRBD1. Unmatched junction bases numbered 7, after V lost 6 bases and J lost 4 bases. The CDR3 totals 14 residues. Per the germline V gene, CDR1 is MGHRA and CDR2 is YSYEKL. This CDR3 reads CASRRDRGGTEAFF. The DNA of the CDR3 is TGCGCCAGCAGACGCGACAGGGGCGGCACTGAAGCTTTCTTT.

The chain employs TRBV24-1 and TRBJ2-5; weak D call: TRBD1 (8 bases). V dropped 10 bases and J dropped 5 bases, with 22 bases sitting between them. The CDR3 runs 15 residues. Germline loops: CDR1 KGHDR, CDR2 SFDVKD. The CDR3 here is CATAGQEGSTETQYF. The CDR3 nucleotides read TGTGCCACAGCGGGACAGGAAGGGAGCACCGAGACCCAGTACTTC.

The J gene is TRBJ2-3, the V gene TRBV5-1, with 9 bases matching TRBD2. This CDR3 contains 15 residues. Trimming removed 0 bases from V and 2 bases from J; junction bases left unmatched: 1. The V gene's germline CDR1 is SGHRS and CDR2 YFSETQ. The CDR3 here is CASSLGLADTDTQYF. The CDR3 nucleotides are TGCGCCAGCAGCTTGGGACTAGCGGACACAGATACGCAGTATTTT.

The DNA of the CDR3 is TGTGCCAGCATCGCCTGGGGGGGCCCTTATCAGCCCCAGCATTTT. It yields the protein CASIAWGGPYQPQHF. This chain links TRBV28 with TRBJ1-5; perhaps TRBD1 as D (6 bases). The ends were cut back, 7 bases at V and 5 bases at J, with 18 bases in the middle. The CDR3 consists of 15 residues. The V gene's germline CDR1 is MDHEN and CDR2 SYDVKM.

The chain joins TRBV10-1 to TRBJ2-7, with 9 bases matching TRBD2. The CDR3 contains 13 residues. With V trimmed by 8 bases and J by 6 bases, 8 bases remained unmatched. Looked up from germline, CDR1 is WNHNN and CDR2 is SYGVQD (reference sequence). The CDR3 loop is CASGGRAAVEQYF. CDR3 nucleotide sequence: TGCGCCAGCGGCGGGAGGGCCGCGGTCGAGCAGTACTTC.

V is TRBV29-1 and J is TRBJ1-6, with D maybe TRBD1 (5 bases). Germline CDR1 SQVTM, CDR2 ANQGSEA. This CDR3 region has 12 residues. Trimming stripped 0 bases from V and 14 bases from J, with 11 bases between. The chain's CDR3 is CSVEEVSGTLHF. The DNA for the CDR3 is TGCAGCGTTGAAGAAGTGTCAGGGACCCTCCACTTT. Together with reference TRBV29-1 and TRBJ1-6, the CDR3 gives the full variable domain: SAVISQKPSRDICQRGTSLTIQCQVDSQVTMMFWYRQQPGQSLTLIATANQGSEATYESGFVIDKFPISRPNLTFSTLTVSNMSPEDSSIYLCSVEEVSGTLHFGNGTRLTVT.

V and J are TRBV7-3 and TRBJ2-4; D perhaps matches TRBD2 (5 bases). The CDR3 length is 13 residues. Germline-derived CDR1 and CDR2 are SGHTA and FQGTGA. Trimming cost V 0 bases and J 8 bases, with 8 bases left between them. This CDR3 is CASSLTVGDIQYF. The CDR3 bases are TGTGCCAGCAGCTTAACGGTGGGAGACATTCAGTACTTC.

The rearrangement links TRBV27 to TRBJ2-2; D is uncertain. V was trimmed by 2 bases and J by 1 base, leaving 14 bases between them. This CDR3 is 17 amino acids long. CDR1 is MNHEY, CDR2 SMNVEV, per germline (reference sequence). CDR3 sequence reads: CASSLTRPLRNTGELFF. The CDR3 region has the DNA TGTGCCAGCAGTTTAACCAGGCCCCTTAGGAACACCGGGGAGCTGTTTTTT.

The chain carries TRBV19 and TRBJ2-1, with D perhaps TRBD2 (7 bases). V was cut by 5 bases and J by 3 bases, with 17 bases left in between. This CDR3 region has 16 residues. Germline CDR1 LNHDA, CDR2 SQIVND (reference sequence). In nucleotides, the CDR3 is TGTGCCAGTAGTCCCTCCATAAGGGGGGGCTACAATGAGCAGTTCTTC. This sequence encodes CASSPSIRGGYNEQFF.

The chain carries TRBV9 and TRBJ2-3; TRBD2 aligns across 12 bases. The length of the CDR3 is 16 residues. The germline V gene has CDR1 SGDLS and CDR2 YYNGEE. J gave up 6 bases and V 0 bases, and 5 bases lay outside the gene matches. The CDR3: CASSVELAGGFDTQYF. Here the CDR3 DNA reads TGTGCCAGCAGCGTAGAACTAGCGGGAGGATTTGATACGCAGTATTTT. Using reference TRBV9 and TRBJ2-3 for the parts outside the CDR3, the full variable domain is DSGVTQTPKHLITATGQRVTLRCSPRSGDLSVYWYQQSLDQGLQFLIQYYNGEERAKGNILERFSAQQFPDLHSELNLSSLELGDSALYFCASSVELAGGFDTQYFGPGTRLTVL.

The V and J genes are TRBV5-1 and TRBJ1-5; 8 bases are a match to TRBD1. The germline CDR1 and CDR2 sequences are SGHRS and YFSETQ. V was pared by 4 bases and J by 8 bases, with 11 bases of the junction left unmatched. The length of the CDR3 is 15 residues. CDR3 DNA: TGCGCCAGCAGCCTTCAGGGGGCGCAGTATGAGCCCCAGCATTTT. Translated, it gives CASSLQGAQYEPQHF.

This clone was counted once. This chain uses TRBV3-1 (or the pseudogene TRBV3-2) with TRBJ2-2; possibly TRBD2 for D (5 bases). Germline V lookup: CDR1 LGHDT, CDR2 YNNKEL (reference sequence). Trimming cost V 3 bases and J 8 bases, with 19 bases left between them. The CDR3 has 16 amino acids. Here the CDR3 reads CASSHNGGLFQGELFF. For the CDR3, the DNA is TGTGCCAGCAGCCACAATGGAGGACTCTTTCAAGGGGAGCTGTTTTTT.

The chain employs TRBV4-3 and TRBJ2-7, with TRBD1 matching over 8 bases. The CDR3 consists of 15 residues. Looked up from germline, CDR1 is LGHNA and CDR2 is YSLEER. J was trimmed by 5 bases and V by 1 base; bases with no gene match: 7. CDR3 DNA: TGCGCCAGCAGCCAAGGATGGACAGGGTCGCACGAGCAGTACTTC. Its protein is CASSQGWTGSHEQYF.

The chain uses TRBV3-1 (or the pseudogene TRBV3-2) and TRBJ1-2; D is undetermined. The CDR3 runs 14 residues. Germline V CDR1 and CDR2: LGHDT, YNNKEL (reference sequence). Deletions cut 0 bases from V and 14 bases from J, with 19 bases between. The CDR3 reads CASSQDSWSAACTF. DNA of the CDR3: TGTGCCAGCAGCCAAGATTCGTGGAGTGCTGCCTGTACCTTC.

This clone was counted once. The chain has TRBV6-5 and TRBJ2-2; no clear D. Germline CDR1 reads MNHEY; CDR2 reads SVGAGI. V was trimmed by 9 bases and J by 6 bases, leaving 17 bases between them. CDR3 size: 14 residues. CDR3 region: CASRQLTSAGELFF. The CDR3 DNA reads as TGTGCCAGTCGCCAGTTAACCTCCGCCGGGGAGCTGTTTTTT.

The rearrangement joins TRBV9 to TRBJ2-7; 8 bases are a match to TRBD2. The CDR3 covers 16 residues. Germline-derived CDR1 and CDR2 are SGDLS and YYNGEE. Trimming cost V 0 bases and J 4 bases; bases outside gene matches: 9. This CDR3 is CASSVGIAGTIYEQYF. CDR3 nucleotide sequence: TGTGCCAGCAGCGTAGGGATAGCGGGGACAATATACGAGCAGTACTTC.

The rearrangement links TRBV7-9 to TRBJ2-1, with TRBD2 matching 10 bases. CDR3 length equals 17 residues. Looked up from germline, CDR1 is SEHNR and CDR2 is FQNEAQ (reference sequence). V was clipped by 4 bases and J by 2 bases; unmatched bases: 8. CDR3 in DNA: TGTGCCAGCAGCTCCTCTAGCGGGAGCTGGCCCTACAATGAGCAGTTCTTC. Amino acids: CASSSSSGSWPYNEQFF.